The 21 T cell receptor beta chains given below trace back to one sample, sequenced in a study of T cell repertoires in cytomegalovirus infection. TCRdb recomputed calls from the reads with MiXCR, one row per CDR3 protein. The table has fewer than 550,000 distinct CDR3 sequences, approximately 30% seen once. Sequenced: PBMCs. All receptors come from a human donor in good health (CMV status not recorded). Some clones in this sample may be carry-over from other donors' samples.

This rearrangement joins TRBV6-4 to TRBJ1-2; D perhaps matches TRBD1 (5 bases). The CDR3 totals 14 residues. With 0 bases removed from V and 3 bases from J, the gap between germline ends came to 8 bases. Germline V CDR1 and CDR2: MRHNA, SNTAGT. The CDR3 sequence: CASSDSSRDYGYTF. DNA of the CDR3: TGTGCCAGCAGTGACTCGAGCAGGGACTATGGCTACACCTTC.

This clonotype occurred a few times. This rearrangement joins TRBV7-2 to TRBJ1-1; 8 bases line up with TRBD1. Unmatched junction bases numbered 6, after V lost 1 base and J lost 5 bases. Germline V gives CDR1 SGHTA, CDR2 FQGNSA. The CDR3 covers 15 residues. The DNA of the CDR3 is TGTGCCAGCAGCTTAGTTCCGCAGGGGGCAACTGAAGCTTTCTTT. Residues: CASSLVPQGATEAFF.

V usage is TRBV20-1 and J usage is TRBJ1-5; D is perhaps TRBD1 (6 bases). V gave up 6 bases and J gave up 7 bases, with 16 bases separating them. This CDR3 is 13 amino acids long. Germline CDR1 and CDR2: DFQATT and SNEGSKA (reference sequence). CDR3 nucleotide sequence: TGCAGTGCACAGGGACCCCTCGACCAGCCCCAGCATTTT. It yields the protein CSAQGPLDQPQHF.

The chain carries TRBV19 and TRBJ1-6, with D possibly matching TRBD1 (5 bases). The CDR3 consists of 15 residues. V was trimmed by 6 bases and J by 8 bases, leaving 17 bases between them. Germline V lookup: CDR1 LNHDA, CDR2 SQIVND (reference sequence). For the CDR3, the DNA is TGTGCCAGTAGCTCTTTGTCAGGGCTGGATTCACCCCTCCACTTT. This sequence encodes CASSSLSGLDSPLHF.

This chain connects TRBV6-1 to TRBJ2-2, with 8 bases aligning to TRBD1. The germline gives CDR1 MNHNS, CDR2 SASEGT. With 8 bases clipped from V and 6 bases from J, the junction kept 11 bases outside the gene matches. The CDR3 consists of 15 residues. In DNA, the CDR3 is TGTGCCAGCCCAAAGGCGGACAGGGAGGCCGGGGAGCTGTTTTTT. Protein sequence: CASPKADREAGELFF.

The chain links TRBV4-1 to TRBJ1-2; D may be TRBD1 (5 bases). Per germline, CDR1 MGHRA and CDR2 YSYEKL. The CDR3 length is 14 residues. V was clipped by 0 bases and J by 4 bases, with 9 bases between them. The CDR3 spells CASSQEEGSYGYTF. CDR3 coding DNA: TGCGCCAGCAGCCAAGAAGAGGGGAGCTATGGCTACACCTTC.

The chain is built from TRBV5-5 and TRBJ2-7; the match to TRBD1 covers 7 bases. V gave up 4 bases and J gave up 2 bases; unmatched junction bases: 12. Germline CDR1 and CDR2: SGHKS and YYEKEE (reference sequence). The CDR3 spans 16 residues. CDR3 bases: TGTGCCAGCAGCCATGTAAATAGACAGGGACCCTACGAGCAGTACTTC. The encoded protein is CASSHVNRQGPYEQYF.

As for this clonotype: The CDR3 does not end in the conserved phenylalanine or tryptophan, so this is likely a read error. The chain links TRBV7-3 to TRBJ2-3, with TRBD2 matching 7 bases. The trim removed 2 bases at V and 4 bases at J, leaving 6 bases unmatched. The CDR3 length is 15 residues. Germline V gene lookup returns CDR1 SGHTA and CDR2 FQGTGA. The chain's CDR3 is CASSLRGGLSDTQYL. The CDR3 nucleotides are TGTGCCAGCAGCTTACGCGGGGGTTTGTCAGATACGCAGTATTTG.

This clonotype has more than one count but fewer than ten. CDR3 in amino acids: CASSLQGQQPYEQYF. CDR3 DNA: TGTGCCAGCAGTTTGCAGGGACAGCAACCCTACGAGCAGTACTTC. V usage is TRBV12-3 or TRBV12-4 and J usage is TRBJ2-7, with TRBD1 matching over 7 bases. The V gene end was trimmed by 3 bases and the J gene end by 2 bases; junction bases not matched to a gene: 7. The CDR3 loop spans 15 amino acids.

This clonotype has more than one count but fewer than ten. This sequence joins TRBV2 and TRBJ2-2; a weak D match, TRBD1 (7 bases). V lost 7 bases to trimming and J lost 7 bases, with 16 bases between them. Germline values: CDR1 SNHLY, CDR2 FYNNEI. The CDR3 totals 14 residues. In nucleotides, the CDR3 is TGTGCCAGCAAGGAGGGGGCAGGAGGCGGGGAGCTGTTTTTT. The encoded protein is CASKEGAGGGELFF.

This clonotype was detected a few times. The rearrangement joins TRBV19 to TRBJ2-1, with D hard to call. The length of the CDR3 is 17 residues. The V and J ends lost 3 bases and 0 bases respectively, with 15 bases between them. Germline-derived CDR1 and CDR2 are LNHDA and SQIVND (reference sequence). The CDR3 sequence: CASSIPSRMSSYNEQFF. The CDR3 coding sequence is TGTGCCAGTAGTATCCCCTCTCGGATGAGCTCCTACAATGAGCAGTTCTTC.

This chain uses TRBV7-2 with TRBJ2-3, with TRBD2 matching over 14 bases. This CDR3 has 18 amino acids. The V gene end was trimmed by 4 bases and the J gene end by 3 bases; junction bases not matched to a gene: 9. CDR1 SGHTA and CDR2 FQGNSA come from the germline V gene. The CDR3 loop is CASSWTSGGPGSTDTQYF. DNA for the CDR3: TGTGCCAGCAGCTGGACTAGCGGGGGGCCGGGGTCGACAGATACGCAGTATTTT.

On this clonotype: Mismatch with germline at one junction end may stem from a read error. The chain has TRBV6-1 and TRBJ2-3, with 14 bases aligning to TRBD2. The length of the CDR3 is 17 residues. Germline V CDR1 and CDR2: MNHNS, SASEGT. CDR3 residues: CASSPGTSGGTPGTKYF. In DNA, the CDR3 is TGTGCCAGCAGTCCCGGGACTAGCGGGGGAACACCCGGTACGAAGTATTTT.

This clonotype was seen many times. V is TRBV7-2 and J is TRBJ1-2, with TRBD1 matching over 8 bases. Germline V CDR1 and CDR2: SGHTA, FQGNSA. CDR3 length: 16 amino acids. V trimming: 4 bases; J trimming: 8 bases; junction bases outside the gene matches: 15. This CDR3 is CASSSSTGEGTRGYTF. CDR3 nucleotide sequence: TGTGCCAGCAGCTCGTCGACAGGGGAGGGTACTCGGGGCTACACCTTC.

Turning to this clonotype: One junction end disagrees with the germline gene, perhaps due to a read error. CDR3 region: CASSLAYDYEQFF. The CDR3 region has the DNA TGTGCTAGCAGCTTAGCGTACGACTATGAGCAGTTCTTC. The V gene is TRBV7-6, the J gene TRBJ2-1, with a possible D match to TRBD2 (5 bases). Per the germline V gene, CDR1 is SGHVS and CDR2 is FNYEAQ. The CDR3 sequence is 13 residues long.

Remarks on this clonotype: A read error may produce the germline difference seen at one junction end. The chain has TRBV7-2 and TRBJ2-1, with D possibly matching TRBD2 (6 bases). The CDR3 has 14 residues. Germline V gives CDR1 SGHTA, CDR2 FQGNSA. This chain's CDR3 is CASSSPRGNKEQFF. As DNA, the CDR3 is TGTGCCAGCAGCTCCCCCCGGGGGAACAAGGAGCAGTTCTTC.

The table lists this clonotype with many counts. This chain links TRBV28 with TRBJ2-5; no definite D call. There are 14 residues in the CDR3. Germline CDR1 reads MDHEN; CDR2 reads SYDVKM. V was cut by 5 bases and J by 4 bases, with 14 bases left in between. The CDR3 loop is CASSSPTLTETQYF. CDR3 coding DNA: TGTGCCAGCAGTAGCCCAACCCTGACAGAGACCCAGTACTTC. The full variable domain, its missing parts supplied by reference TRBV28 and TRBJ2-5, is DVKVTQSSRYLVKRTGEKVFLECVQDMDHENMFWYRQDPGLGLRLIYFSYDVKMKEKGDIPEGYSVSREKKERFSLILESASTNQTSMYLCASSSPTLTETQYFGPGTRLLVL.

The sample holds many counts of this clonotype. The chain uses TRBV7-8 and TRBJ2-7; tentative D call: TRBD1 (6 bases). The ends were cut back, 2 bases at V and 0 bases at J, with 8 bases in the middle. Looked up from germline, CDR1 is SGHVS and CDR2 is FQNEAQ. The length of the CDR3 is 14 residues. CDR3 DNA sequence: TGTGCCAGCAGCTTAACAGGGAGCTCCTACGAGCAGTACTTC. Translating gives CASSLTGSSYEQYF.

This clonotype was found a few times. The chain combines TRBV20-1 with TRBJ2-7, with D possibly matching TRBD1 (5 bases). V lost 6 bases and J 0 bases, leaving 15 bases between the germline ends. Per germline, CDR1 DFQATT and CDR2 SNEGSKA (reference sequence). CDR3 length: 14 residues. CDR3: CSADSLSYSYEQYF. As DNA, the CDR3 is TGCAGTGCAGACAGCTTAAGTTACTCCTACGAGCAGTACTTC.

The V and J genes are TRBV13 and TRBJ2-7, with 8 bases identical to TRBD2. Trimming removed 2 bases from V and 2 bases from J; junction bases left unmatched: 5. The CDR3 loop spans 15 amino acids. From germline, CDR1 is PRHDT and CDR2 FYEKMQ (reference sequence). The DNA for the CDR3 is TGTGCCAGCAGCTTAAGTCTAGCGGGTGCCTACGAGCAGTACTTC. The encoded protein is CASSLSLAGAYEQYF.

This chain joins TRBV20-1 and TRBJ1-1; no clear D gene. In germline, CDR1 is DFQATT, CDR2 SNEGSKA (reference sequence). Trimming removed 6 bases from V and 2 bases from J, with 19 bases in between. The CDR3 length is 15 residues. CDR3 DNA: TGCAGTGCGCGGACCGTGGTTCAACAAAACACTGAAGCTTTCTTT. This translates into CSARTVVQQNTEAFF.